This TCR beta chain appears in the sequencing data of a study of blood T cell repertoires in COVID-19. Study-wide background: There were acute and convalescent COVID-19 samples, and they came from the United States, Italy and Spain. Nucleic acid was either cDNA or gDNA, and it came from T cells, B-cell-depleted T cells, or PBMCs.

The CDR3 covers 14 residues. Germline loops: CDR1 MNHEY, CDR2 SVGEGT. The V gene end was trimmed by 4 bases and the J gene end by 4 bases; junction bases not matched to a gene: 5. Sequenced by immunoSEQ multiplex PCR; TCRdb stores in-frame clones only, minus some. The table has 250,000 or so clones, 65% to 85% seen once; the top ten hold roughly 3.1%. Participants, about 18 to 100 years old, spanned fewer than 25 US areas. Recovery among Cohort 3 donors was established by two negative PCRs, clearance, or symptom resolution. The sample taken for sequencing was PBMCs or T cells enriched from blood (not recorded which). This clonotype was obtained from a man aged 45-65 years who had recovered from COVID-19. This chain uses TRBV6-2 or TRBV6-3 with TRBJ1-1; 8 bases fit TRBD1. The CDR3 is CASSSDRGSTEAFF. The DNA of the CDR3 is TGTGCCAGCAGTTCCGACAGGGGAAGCACTGAAGCTTTCTTT.